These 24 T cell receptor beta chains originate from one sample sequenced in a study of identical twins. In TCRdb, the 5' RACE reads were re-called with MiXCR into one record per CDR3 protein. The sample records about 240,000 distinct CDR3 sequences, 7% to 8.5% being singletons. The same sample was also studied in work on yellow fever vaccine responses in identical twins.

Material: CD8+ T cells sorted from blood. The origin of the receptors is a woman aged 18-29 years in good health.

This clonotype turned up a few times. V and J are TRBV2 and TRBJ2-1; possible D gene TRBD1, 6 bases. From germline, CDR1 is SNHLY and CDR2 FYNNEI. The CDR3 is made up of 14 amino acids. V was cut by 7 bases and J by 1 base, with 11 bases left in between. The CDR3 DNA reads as TGTGCCAGCACCGGGACACAATCCTACAATGAGCAGTTCTTC. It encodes CASTGTQSYNEQFF.

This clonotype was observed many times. The CDR3 here is CASGTGGADQPQHF. The CDR3 coding sequence is TGTGCCAGCGGTACAGGGGGCGCCGATCAGCCCCAGCATTTT. J is TRBJ1-5 and V is TRBV6-1; the match to TRBD1 covers 9 bases. This CDR3 has 14 residues. Germline V gene lookup returns CDR1 MNHNS and CDR2 SASEGT. V was clipped by 8 bases and J by 5 bases; unmatched bases: 7.

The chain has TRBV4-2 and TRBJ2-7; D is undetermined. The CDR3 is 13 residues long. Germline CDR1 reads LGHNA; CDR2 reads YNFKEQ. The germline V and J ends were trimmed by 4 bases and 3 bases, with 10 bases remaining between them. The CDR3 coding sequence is TGTGCCAGCAGCCCCGGCGGCTTCTACGAGCAGTACGTC. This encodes CASSPGGFYEQYV.

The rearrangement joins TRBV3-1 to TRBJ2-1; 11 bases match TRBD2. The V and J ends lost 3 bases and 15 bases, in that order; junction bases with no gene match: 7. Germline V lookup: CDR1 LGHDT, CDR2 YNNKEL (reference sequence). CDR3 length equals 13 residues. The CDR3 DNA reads TGTGCCAGCAGCCAGGGGACTAGCGGCCCCCTGTTCTTC. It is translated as CASSQGTSGPLFF.

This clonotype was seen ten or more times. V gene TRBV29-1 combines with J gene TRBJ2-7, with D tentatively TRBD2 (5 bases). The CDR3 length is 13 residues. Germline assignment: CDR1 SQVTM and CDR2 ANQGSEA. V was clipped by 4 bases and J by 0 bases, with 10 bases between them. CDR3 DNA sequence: TGCAGCGTTGGAACGGGGAGCTCCTACGAGCAGTACTTC. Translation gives CSVGTGSSYEQYF.

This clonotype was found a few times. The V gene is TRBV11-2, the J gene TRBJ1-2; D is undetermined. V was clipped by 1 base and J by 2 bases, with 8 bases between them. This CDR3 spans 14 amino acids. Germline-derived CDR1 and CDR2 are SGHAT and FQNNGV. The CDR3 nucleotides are TGTGCCAGCAGCTTAGGTATCAGCAACTATGGCTACACCTTC. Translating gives CASSLGISNYGYTF.

The DNA of the CDR3 is TGCGCCAGCAGCATAGGACAGGGGGCCGCGCTACATGAGCAGTTCTTC. Translation gives CASSIGQGAALHEQFF. The chain couples TRBV5-1 to TRBJ2-1, with 11 bases that match TRBD1. V lost 4 bases to trimming and J lost 8 bases; unmatched junction nucleotides: 11. Germline loops: CDR1 SGHRS, CDR2 YFSETQ. The CDR3 is 16 residues long.

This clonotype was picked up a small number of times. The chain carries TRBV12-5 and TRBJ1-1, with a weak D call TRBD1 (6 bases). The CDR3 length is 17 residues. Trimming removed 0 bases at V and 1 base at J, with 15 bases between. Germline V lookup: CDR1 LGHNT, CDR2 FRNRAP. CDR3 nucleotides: TGTGCTAGTGGTTTGGTAGGGGGTGGGCGAAAGAACACTGAAGCTTTCTTT. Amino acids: CASGLVGGGRKNTEAFF.

This CDR3 is CSARPGSSYEQYV. In nucleotides, the CDR3 is TGCAGTGCTAGACCGGGGAGTTCCTACGAGCAGTACGTC. The chain joins TRBV20-1 to TRBJ2-7; tentatively, D is TRBD2 (5 bases). The CDR3 totals 13 residues. Germline V gives CDR1 DFQATT, CDR2 SNEGSKA (reference sequence). Trimming took off 2 bases at V and 1 base at J, with 9 bases between the two ends.

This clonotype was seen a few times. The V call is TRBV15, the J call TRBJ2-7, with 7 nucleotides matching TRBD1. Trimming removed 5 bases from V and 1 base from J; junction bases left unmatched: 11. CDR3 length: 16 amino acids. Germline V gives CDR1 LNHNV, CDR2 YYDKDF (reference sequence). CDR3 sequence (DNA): TGTGCCACCAGCGGTAGCCGGGACAGAGCATCCTACGAGCAGTACTTC. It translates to CATSGSRDRASYEQYF.

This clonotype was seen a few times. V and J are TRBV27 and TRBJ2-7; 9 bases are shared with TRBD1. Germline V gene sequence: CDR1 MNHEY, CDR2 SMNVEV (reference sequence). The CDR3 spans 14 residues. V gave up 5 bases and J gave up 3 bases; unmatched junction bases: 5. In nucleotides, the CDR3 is TGTGCCAGCAGTGTCGGACAGGGGCGCTACGAGCAGTACTTC. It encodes CASSVGQGRYEQYF.

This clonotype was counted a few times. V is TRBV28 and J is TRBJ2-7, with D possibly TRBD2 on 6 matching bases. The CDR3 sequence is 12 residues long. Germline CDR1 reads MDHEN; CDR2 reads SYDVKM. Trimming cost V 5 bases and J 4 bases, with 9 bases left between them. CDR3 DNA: TGTGCCAGCAGTATTCGGGGGTACGAGCAGTACTTC. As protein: CASSIRGYEQYF.

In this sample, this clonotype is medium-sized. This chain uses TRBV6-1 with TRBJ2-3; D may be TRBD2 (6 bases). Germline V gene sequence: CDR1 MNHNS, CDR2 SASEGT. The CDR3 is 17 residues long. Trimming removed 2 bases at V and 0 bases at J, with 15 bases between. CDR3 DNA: TGTGCCAGCAGTGAACTTATCGGGGGAAGAAGCACAGATACGCAGTATTTT. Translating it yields CASSELIGGRSTDTQYF.

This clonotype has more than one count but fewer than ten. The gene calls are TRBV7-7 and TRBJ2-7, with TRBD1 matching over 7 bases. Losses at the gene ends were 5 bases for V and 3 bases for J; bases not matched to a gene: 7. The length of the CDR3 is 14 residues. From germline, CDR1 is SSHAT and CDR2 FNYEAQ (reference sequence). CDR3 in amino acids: CASSPRTGNYEQYF. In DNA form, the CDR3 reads TGTGCCAGCAGCCCACGGACAGGAAACTACGAGCAGTACTTC.

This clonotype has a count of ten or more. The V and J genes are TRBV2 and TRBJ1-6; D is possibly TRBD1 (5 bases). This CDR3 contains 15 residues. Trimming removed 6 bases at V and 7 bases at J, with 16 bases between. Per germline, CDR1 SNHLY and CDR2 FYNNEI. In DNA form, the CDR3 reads TGTGCCAGCAGCGAGAGGGGTTCCCTAAATTCACCCCTCCACTTT. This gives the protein CASSERGSLNSPLHF.

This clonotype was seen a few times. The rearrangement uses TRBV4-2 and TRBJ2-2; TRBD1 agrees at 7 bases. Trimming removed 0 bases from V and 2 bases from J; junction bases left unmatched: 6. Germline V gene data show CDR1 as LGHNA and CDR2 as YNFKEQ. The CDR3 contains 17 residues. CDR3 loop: CASSQDVAGGNTGELFF. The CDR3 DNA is TGTGCCAGCAGCCAAGATGTTGCAGGGGGTAACACCGGGGAGCTGTTTTTT.

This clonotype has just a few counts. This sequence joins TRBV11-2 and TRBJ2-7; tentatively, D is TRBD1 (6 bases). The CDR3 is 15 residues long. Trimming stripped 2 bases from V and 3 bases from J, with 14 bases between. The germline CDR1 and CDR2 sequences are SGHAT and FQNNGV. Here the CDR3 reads CASSLYRQAYYEQYV. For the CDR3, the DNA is TGTGCCAGCAGCTTATACCGACAGGCATACTACGAGCAGTACGTC.

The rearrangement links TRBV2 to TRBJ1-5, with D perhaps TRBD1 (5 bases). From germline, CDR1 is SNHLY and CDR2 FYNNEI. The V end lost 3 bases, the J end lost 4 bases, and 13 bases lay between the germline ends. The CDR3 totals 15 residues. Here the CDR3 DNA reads TGTGCCAGCAGTGAGACGGGGGGTACTAATCAGCCCCAGCATTTT. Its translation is CASSETGGTNQPQHF.

The CDR3 DNA reads TGTGCCACCAGCAGCCCACCCGTCACTGAAGCTTTCTTT. Translated, it gives CATSSPPVTEAFF. This rearrangement joins TRBV15 to TRBJ1-1, with D uncertain. Germline V gives CDR1 LNHNV, CDR2 YYDKDF (reference sequence). The CDR3 length is 13 residues. The V and J ends lost 3 bases and 4 bases respectively, with 9 bases between them.

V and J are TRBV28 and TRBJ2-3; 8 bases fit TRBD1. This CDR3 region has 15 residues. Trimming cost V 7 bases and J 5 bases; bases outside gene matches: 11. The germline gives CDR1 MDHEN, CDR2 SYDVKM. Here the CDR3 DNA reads TGTGCCAGCAACCTGGACAGGGTTGCCGAAGATACGCAGTATTTT. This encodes CASNLDRVAEDTQYF.

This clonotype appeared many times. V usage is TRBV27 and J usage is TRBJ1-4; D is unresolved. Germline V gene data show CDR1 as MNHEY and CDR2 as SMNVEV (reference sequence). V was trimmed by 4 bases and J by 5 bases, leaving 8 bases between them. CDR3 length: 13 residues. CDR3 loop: CASSWQSNEKLFF. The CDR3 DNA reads TGTGCCAGCAGTTGGCAGAGCAATGAAAAACTGTTTTTT.

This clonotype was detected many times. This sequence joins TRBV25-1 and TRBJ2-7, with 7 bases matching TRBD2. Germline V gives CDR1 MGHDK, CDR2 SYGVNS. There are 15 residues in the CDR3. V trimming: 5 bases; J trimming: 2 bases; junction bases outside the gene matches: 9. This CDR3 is CASSHPRGDAYEQYF. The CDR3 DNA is TGTGCCAGCAGTCACCCCCGGGGGGATGCCTACGAGCAGTACTTC.

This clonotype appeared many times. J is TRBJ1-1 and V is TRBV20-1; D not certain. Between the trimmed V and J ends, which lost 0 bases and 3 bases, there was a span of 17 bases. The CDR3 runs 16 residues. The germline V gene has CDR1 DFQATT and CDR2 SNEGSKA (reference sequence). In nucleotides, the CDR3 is TGCAGTGCTAGAGATAATGGTCAGGTAATGGACACTGAAGCTTTCTTT. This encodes CSARDNGQVMDTEAFF.

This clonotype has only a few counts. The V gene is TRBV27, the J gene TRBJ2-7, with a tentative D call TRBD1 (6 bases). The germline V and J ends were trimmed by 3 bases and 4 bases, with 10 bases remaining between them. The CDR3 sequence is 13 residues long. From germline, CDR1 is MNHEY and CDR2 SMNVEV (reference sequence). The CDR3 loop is CASSFRGEYEQYF. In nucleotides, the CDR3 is TGTGCCAGCAGTTTCAGGGGCGAATACGAGCAGTACTTC.